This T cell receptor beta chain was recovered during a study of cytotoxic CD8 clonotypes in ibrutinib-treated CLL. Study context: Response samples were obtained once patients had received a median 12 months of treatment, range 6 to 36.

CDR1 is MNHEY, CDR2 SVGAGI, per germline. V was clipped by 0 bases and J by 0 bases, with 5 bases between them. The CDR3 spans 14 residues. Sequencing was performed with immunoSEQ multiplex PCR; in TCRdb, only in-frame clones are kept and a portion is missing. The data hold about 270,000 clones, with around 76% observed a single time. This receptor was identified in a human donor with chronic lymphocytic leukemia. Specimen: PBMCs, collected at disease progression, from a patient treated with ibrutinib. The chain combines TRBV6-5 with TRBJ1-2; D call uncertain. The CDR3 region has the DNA TGTGCCAGCAGTTACTCCCATGCTAACTATGGCTACACCTTC. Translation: CASSYSHANYGYTF.